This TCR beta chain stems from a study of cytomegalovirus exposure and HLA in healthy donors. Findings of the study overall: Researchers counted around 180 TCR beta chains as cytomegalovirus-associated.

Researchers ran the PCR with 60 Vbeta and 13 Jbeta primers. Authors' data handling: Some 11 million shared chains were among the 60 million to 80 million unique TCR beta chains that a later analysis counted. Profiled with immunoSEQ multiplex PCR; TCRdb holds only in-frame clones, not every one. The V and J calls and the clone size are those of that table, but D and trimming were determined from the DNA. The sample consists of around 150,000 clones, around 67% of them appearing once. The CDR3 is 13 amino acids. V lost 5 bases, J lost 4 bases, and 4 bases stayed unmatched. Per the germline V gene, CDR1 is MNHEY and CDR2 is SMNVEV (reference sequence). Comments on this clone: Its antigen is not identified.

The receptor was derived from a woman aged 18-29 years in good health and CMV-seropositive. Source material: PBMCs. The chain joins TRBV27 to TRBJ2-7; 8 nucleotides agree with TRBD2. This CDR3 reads CASSPRGGYEQYF. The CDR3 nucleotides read TGTGCCAGCAGTCCACGGGGGGGTTACGAGCAGTACTTC.